The 5 T cell receptor beta chains given below trace back to one sample, sequenced in a study of T cell responses to AZD1222 COVID-19 vaccine. Measured with immunoSEQ multiplex PCR; TCRdb has only the in-frame clones, and not every one. The sample includes around 50,000 clones, approximately 86% seen only once; the top ten take 5.5% to 7%. This sample comprised peripheral blood, obtained 28 days after the second AZD1222 dose. These receptors originate from an adult who received the AZD1222 COVID-19 vaccine.

This clone was found a few times. The chain uses TRBV19 and TRBJ1-5; TRBD1 might be the D (5 bases). The V gene lost 3 bases and the J gene lost 7 bases, with 7 bases spanning the gap. CDR1 is LNHDA and CDR2 is SQIVND in the germline V gene (reference sequence). This CDR3 has 12 amino acids. The CDR3 sequence is CASSIREQPQHF. The CDR3 nucleotides read TGTGCCAGTAGTATCAGGGAACAGCCCCAGCATTTT.

The chain uses TRBV24-1 and TRBJ2-2; D might be TRBD2 (5 bases). The CDR3 runs 16 residues. From germline, CDR1 is KGHDR and CDR2 SFDVKD. Trimming stripped 0 bases from V and 0 bases from J, with 7 bases between. In DNA, the CDR3 is TGTGCCACCAGTGATTTGCCCGGGGCGAACACCGGGGAGCTGTTTTTT. Translating gives CATSDLPGANTGELFF.

The chain recombines TRBV27 with TRBJ2-5; no clear D. V gave up 6 bases and J gave up 5 bases, with 16 bases separating them. Germline lookup yields CDR1 MNHEY and CDR2 SMNVEV (reference sequence). The CDR3 extends over 14 amino acids. As DNA, the CDR3 is TGTGCCAGCAGCTCTATTGTGGCTCCCGAGACCCAGTACTTC. This gives the protein CASSSIVAPETQYF.

The chain employs TRBV7-2 and TRBJ2-1; 10 bases are a match to TRBD1. CDR3 size: 16 residues. J gave up 8 bases and V 6 bases, and 13 bases lay outside the gene matches. CDR1 and CDR2 from the germline V gene are SGHTA and FQGNSA. CDR3 protein: CASSPSGTGVGDEQFF. CDR3 DNA sequence: TGTGCCAGCAGTCCTTCCGGGACAGGGGTCGGGGATGAGCAGTTCTTC. The full variable domain, in which reference TRBV7-2 and TRBJ2-1 provide the parts outside the CDR3, is GAGVSQSPSNKVTEKGKDVELRCDPISGHTALYWYRQSLGQGLEFLIYFQGNSAPDKSGLPSDRFSAERTGGSVSTLTIQRTQQEDSAVYLCASSPSGTGVGDEQFFGPGTRLTVL.

DNA of the CDR3: TGTGCCAGCAGTGAATTGCCAGGAGCTCCAAGTGTGCAGTACTTC. Its protein is CASSELPGAPSVQYF. This chain links TRBV6-1 with TRBJ2-7; D is unresolved. The germline V gene encodes CDR1 MNHNS and CDR2 SASEGT. Trimming took 2 bases from V and 9 from J, leaving 20 bases between them. This CDR3 has 15 residues.